These 4 T cell receptor beta chains originate from one sample sequenced in a study of blood T cell repertoires in COVID-19. Clones were sequenced by immunoSEQ multiplex PCR, and TCRdb holds only the in-frame ones, with some missing. Of 100,000 to 150,000 clones listed, around 81% were seen once; the top ten hold roughly 12%. The source material was peripheral blood. The receptors were sampled from a man aged 55 to 69 with acute or convalescent COVID-19.

V and J are TRBV7-9 and TRBJ2-5, with 7 bases aligning to TRBD1. With 6 bases clipped from V and 5 bases from J, the junction kept 6 bases outside the gene matches. Germline V lookup: CDR1 SEHNR, CDR2 FQNEAQ (reference sequence). The CDR3 sequence is 13 residues long. CDR3 coding DNA: TGTGCCAGCAGACCAGGGGGTGGGGAGACCCAGTACTTC. Translation gives CASRPGGGETQYF.

The CDR3 protein is CASSYSSDEGETEAFF. The CDR3 DNA follows: TGTGCCAGCAGTTACTCCTCGGACGAAGGGGAAACTGAAGCTTTCTTT. V is TRBV6-2 or TRBV6-3 and J is TRBJ1-1, with a possible D match to TRBD1 (5 bases). This CDR3 comprises 16 residues. Germline-derived CDR1 and CDR2 are MNHEY and SVGEGT. The V and J ends lost 0 bases and 5 bases respectively, with 16 bases between them.

Only a few counts were recorded for this clone. The chain employs TRBV29-1 and TRBJ1-1, with a weak D call TRBD1 (6 bases). The CDR3 sequence is 12 residues long. CDR1 SQVTM and CDR2 ANQGSEA come from the germline V gene. V was cut by 7 bases and J by 8 bases, with 17 bases left in between. CDR3 DNA: TGCAGCGCGGTGGACAGTGGAAGAGAAGCTTTCTTT. Its protein product is CSAVDSGREAFF.

J is TRBJ2-1 and V is TRBV7-3; 12 bases fit TRBD2. Germline-derived CDR1 and CDR2 are SGHTA and FQGTGA. The junction had 5 bases not matched to a gene; V was cut back by 4 bases and J by 7 bases. The CDR3 contains 15 residues. The CDR3 spells CASSSLGLAGNEQFF. The CDR3 DNA sequence: TGTGCCAGCAGCTCCCTCGGACTAGCGGGAAATGAGCAGTTCTTC.